The following is a T cell receptor (beta chain) sequence with its context. Its antigen is unknown. No per-base quality is available; no much larger clone lies one base away. Donors were healthy HIV-negative adults with no recently reported acute infections or vaccinations. Every donor was a Caucasian adult residing in Nashville, Tennessee, USA. Magnetic negative selection was used to enrich CD4+ T cells, after which naive cells were positively selected on CD45RA and the negative fraction became the memory subset. Blood was obtained by leukapheresis, after which PBMCs were separated by Ficoll-Histopaque density gradient centrifugation and cryopreserved in liquid nitrogen vapor phase. Analytical flow cytometry was used to check the purity and quantity of each magnetically sorted T cell population. Each sorted fraction had its genomic DNA isolated and then quantified by UV absorbance on a Nanodrop 2000c.

The germline V gene (reference sequence) gives CDR1 as GTSNPN and CDR2 as SVGIG. Including cysteine and phenylalanine, the CDR3 has 17 amino acids. The CDR3 DNA has 51 bases and is translated from base 1. The junction shows trimming of 0 bases on V and 8 bases on J, plus 24 bases between the germline ends. This record comes from a study of shared clonotypes between healthy human individuals (dated by TCRdb to 2020 to 2021). Broadly, across the study: The cohort included three men and a couple of women between 18 and 49 years of age. To increase sequencing depth and limit assay-specific biases, different laboratories used diverse techniques to prepare libraries and sequence TCR repertoires. The study deeply sequenced blood TCR repertoires of roughly five healthy adults to estimate repertoire size and the extent of clonotype sharing between individuals. Per donor, three plates each were used for CD4 naive and CD4 memory, two for CD8 naive, and one for CD8 memory. Per donor, leukapheresis produced somewhere between about 0.85 and 8.9 billion PBMCs.

General conclusions and limits of the study: Rarefaction of sorted-subset datasets indicated incomplete sequencing despite the large sequencing depth. Pairwise subsampling indicated that sequencing depth was expected to affect the degree of clonotype sharing among donors. The small number of donors limited the genetic and exposure-history diversity represented. Naive subsets generally had larger estimated clonotype richness than memory subsets. Only blood was sampled, and tissue TCR repertoires likely differ from those in blood. Higher generation probabilities were observed for clonotypes shared by all four sorted-subset donors than for non-shared clonotypes. About 5% of naive CD4, roughly 3.6% of naive CD8, about 2.5% of memory CD4, and 0.35% to 0.5% of memory CD8 clonotypes were shared across a few donors.

Using the deep immunoSEQ assay, TCR CDR3 regions were amplified from genomic DNA by multiplex PCR. For each cell subset, the extracted genomic DNA was distributed evenly across all wells of several immunoSEQ 96-well plates, and each plate served as one replicate. For sorted subsets, around 200 ng genomic DNA, equal to tens of thousands of T cell genomes, was loaded into each replicate PCR. The purified libraries were quantified using a Qubit 3.0 fluorometer, sized with a Bioanalyzer 2100, and then quantified again using the KAPA Library Quantification kit. A separate single-read 150-cycle Illumina NextSeq 550 flow cell was used to sequence each immunoSEQ 96-well plate. As for how the authors treated the data: Because the immunoSEQ output held only junctional sequences and lacked quality scores, the filtering could not match the filtering applied to full-length reads. To assign V/J genes and CDR3, sequences were annotated using PyIR, a Python wrapper for IgBLAST v1.9, with IMGT germline references. Reads with weak V/J assignments (E-value above 1e-6), missing CDR3, stop codons, out-of-frame junctions, or ambiguous translated residues were removed. V3J clonotypes were defined as sequences sharing an identical inferred V gene, J gene, and CDR3 amino acid sequence. Percentage overlap between repertoires was computed as shared unique clonotypes divided by the size of the smaller repertoire. Repertoire richness was assessed with RTK rarefaction, the Chao1 estimator, and Recon v2.1 estimates of unobserved clonotypes. Generation probabilities for all TCRbeta clonotypes obtained by the gDNA method from several donors were computed using OLGA. Here the immuneACCESS table is served through TCRdb, limited to in-frame sequences with V and J called. Missing clones are a known gap in these copies; in checked studies unresolved V genes cover under half, and the rest lacks a known reason. V, J and clone size were drawn from that table, and D and trimming were deduced from the DNA. The sample has 2 million to 2.5 million clones on record, around 90% of them singletons. 0.37% of the sample belongs to the ten largest clones.

In this chain, TRBV30 is recombined with TRBJ2-3, and possibly TRBD2, on 5 matching bases. Sequenced material: naive CD4+ T cells from PBMCs. The label giving this sample's cell subset or site can be read as: CD45RA+ positively selected. This receptor was taken from a man aged 18 to 29 in good health. Some clones in this sample may be carry-over from other donors' samples. The DNA sequence follows: TGTGCCTGGAGTGTTACTTGGGAGCCCTTCCCAGACGGTACGCAGTATTTT. It translates to CAWSVTWEPFPDGTQYF.